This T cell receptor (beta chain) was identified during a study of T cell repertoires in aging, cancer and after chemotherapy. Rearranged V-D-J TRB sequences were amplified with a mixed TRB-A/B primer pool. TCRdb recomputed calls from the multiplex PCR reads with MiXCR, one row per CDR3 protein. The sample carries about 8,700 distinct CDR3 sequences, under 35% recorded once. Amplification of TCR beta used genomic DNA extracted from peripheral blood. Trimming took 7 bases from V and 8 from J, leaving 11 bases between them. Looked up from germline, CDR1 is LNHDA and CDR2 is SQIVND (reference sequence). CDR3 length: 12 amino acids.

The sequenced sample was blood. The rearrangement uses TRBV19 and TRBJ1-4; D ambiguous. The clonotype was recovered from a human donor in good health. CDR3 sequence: CASNRLGEKLFF. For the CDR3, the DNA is TGTGCCAGTAATCGGCTCGGGGAAAAACTGTTTTTT.